What follows are 20 T cell receptor beta chains derived from one specimen sequenced in a study of Ad26.COV2.S vaccination and SARS-CoV-2 variants. The data were produced by immunoSEQ multiplex PCR, yet TCRdb's version contains in-frame clones alone and is incomplete. The sample includes about 320,000 clones, roughly 90% of them seen just once. Treatment indicated: roughly 18 received Ad26.COV2.S at low or high dose, single or two shots; 5 received placebo; per-sample allocation not given. Specimen acquisition occurred on day 63 following the initial vaccine or placebo injection. The sample was peripheral blood, taken in a trial of Ad26.COV2.S vaccine versus placebo. The source of these receptors is a person between 18 and 65 years old who received the Ad26.COV2.S COVID-19 vaccine or a placebo.

V and J are TRBV6-2 or TRBV6-3 and TRBJ1-1; D gene unclear. The CDR3 length is 16 residues. Germline assignment: CDR1 MNHEY and CDR2 SVGEGT. V gave up 6 bases and J gave up 1 base, with 18 bases separating them. CDR3 DNA: TGTGCCAGCAGCCAACTTCACACGGGAACGAACACTGAAGCTTTCTTT. It encodes CASSQLHTGTNTEAFF.

V and J are TRBV9 and TRBJ1-2; possibly TRBD1 for D (6 bases). Germline loops: CDR1 SGDLS, CDR2 YYNGEE. V was pared by 3 bases and J by 4 bases, with 16 bases between. The length of the CDR3 is 15 residues. DNA of the CDR3: TGTGCCAGCAGCGGATCGGACAGTTCGGGCTATGGCTACACCTTC. Its translation is CASSGSDSSGYGYTF. The entire variable domain, with the rest obtained from reference TRBV9 and TRBJ1-2, is as follows: DSGVTQTPKHLITATGQRVTLRCSPRSGDLSVYWYQQSLDQGLQFLIQYYNGEERAKGNILERFSAQQFPDLHSELNLSSLELGDSALYFCASSGSDSSGYGYTFGSGTRLTVV.

V gene TRBV6-5 combines with J gene TRBJ2-7, with TRBD1 matching over 9 bases. V dropped 4 bases and J dropped 3; count of bases not matched to a gene: 7. This CDR3 is built from 15 residues. The germline V gene has CDR1 MNHEY and CDR2 SVGAGI. CDR3 coding DNA: TGTGCCAGCAGTTCTTCAGGGACAGGGATCTACGAGCAGTACTTC. It specifies CASSSSGTGIYEQYF.

This clone was counted a single time. This chain joins TRBV5-6 and TRBJ1-1; D is unresolved. Germline CDR1 SGHDT, CDR2 YYEEEE. CDR3 length: 12 residues. Trimming pared 2 bases from V and 4 bases from J, leaving 6 bases between. CDR3 in amino acids: CASSLRSTEAFF. The CDR3 nucleotides read TGTGCCAGCAGCTTAAGATCCACTGAAGCTTTCTTT. Looking up the rest from reference TRBV5-6 and TRBJ1-1 gives the full variable domain: DAGVTQSPTHLIKTRGQQVTLRCSPKSGHDTVSWYQQALGQGPQFIFQYYEEEERQRGNFPDRFSGHQFPNYSSELNVNALLLGDSALYLCASSLRSTEAFFGQGTRLTVV.

The V gene is TRBV27, the J gene TRBJ2-5, with D unresolved. This CDR3 has 15 residues. Between the trimmed V and J ends, which lost 3 bases and 5 bases, there was a span of 16 bases. Germline values: CDR1 MNHEY, CDR2 SMNVEV (reference sequence). Written as DNA, the CDR3 is TGTGCCAGCAGTTTTTTTGATGGGCAGTTGGAGACCCAGTACTTC. Residues: CASSFFDGQLETQYF.

This sequence joins TRBV6-2 or TRBV6-3 and TRBJ1-1, with TRBD1 matching 12 bases. The CDR3 spans 16 residues. Germline values: CDR1 MNHEY, CDR2 SVGEGT. Trimming took 4 bases from V and 7 from J; bases not matched to a gene: 10. Written as DNA, the CDR3 is TGTGCCAGCAGTTCCGCCGGGACAGGGGGCGTGAATGAAGCTTTCTTT. Translated, it gives CASSSAGTGGVNEAFF.

This sequence joins TRBV10-3 and TRBJ2-5; either TRBD1 or TRBD2 may supply D (6 bases each). Trimming left V 11 bases short and J 2 bases short, with 18 bases between. The germline CDR1 and CDR2 sequences are ENHRY and SYGVKD. The CDR3 consists of 14 residues. CDR3 bases: TGTGCCGCCTCTGTAGGGGGGACACAAGAGACCCAGTACTTC. Translation: CAASVGGTQETQYF.

The chain recombines TRBV12-5 with TRBJ2-2; the D gene is possibly TRBD1 (6 bases). In germline, CDR1 is LGHNT, CDR2 FRNRAP. Trimming cost V 2 bases and J 6 bases, with 13 bases left between them. The CDR3 totals 15 residues. The CDR3 here is CASGLIQGRAGELFF. In DNA form, the CDR3 reads TGTGCTAGTGGTTTGATCCAGGGGCGGGCCGGGGAGCTGTTTTTT.

The chain joins TRBV6-5 to TRBJ2-3; perhaps D is TRBD1 or TRBD2 (6 bases each). In germline, CDR1 is MNHEY, CDR2 SVGAGI. V gave up 6 bases and J gave up 6 bases, with 19 bases separating them. The CDR3 contains 15 residues. The CDR3 is CASRGGYTSGDTQYF. DNA for the CDR3: TGTGCCAGCAGGGGGGGCTATACAAGCGGGGATACGCAGTATTTT.

The chain has TRBV28 and TRBJ2-7; 15 bases agree with TRBD2. J lost 7 bases, V lost 4 bases, and 8 bases had no gene match. Per germline, CDR1 MDHEN and CDR2 SYDVKM. There are 16 residues in the CDR3. The CDR3 DNA follows: TGTGCCAGCAGTTCCTGGACTAGCGGGAGGGCACAGGAGCAGTACGTC. Residues: CASSSWTSGRAQEQYV.

The table lists this clone with a count of one. This chain connects TRBV2 to TRBJ1-2; D might be TRBD1 (6 bases). This CDR3 spans 15 amino acids. V was shortened by 7 bases and J by 1 base, with 16 bases between the two germline ends. Looked up from germline, CDR1 is SNHLY and CDR2 is FYNNEI. The CDR3 reads CASTRRDTGNYGYTF. Written as DNA, the CDR3 is TGTGCCAGCACTCGAAGGGACACGGGTAACTATGGCTACACCTTC. The full variable domain, its missing parts supplied by reference TRBV2 and TRBJ1-2, is EPEVTQTPSHQVTQMGQEVILRCVPISNHLYFYWYRQILGQKVEFLVSFYNNEISEKSEIFDDQFSVERPDGSNFTLKIRSTKLEDSAMYFCASTRRDTGNYGYTFGSGTRLTVV.

The chain recombines TRBV2 with TRBJ2-2, with 10 nucleotides matching TRBD1. CDR3 length equals 17 residues. Trimming removed 6 bases from V and 6 bases from J; junction bases left unmatched: 13. Germline CDR1 and CDR2: SNHLY and FYNNEI. The CDR3 region has the DNA TGTGCCAGCAGGCGACAGGGGGCGCAGGGAGGTCCCGGGGAGCTGTTTTTT. Its protein product is CASRRQGAQGGPGELFF.

The chain has TRBV5-6 and TRBJ1-2; 8 bases are a match to TRBD1. The V gene end was trimmed by 4 bases and the J gene end by 4 bases; junction bases not matched to a gene: 6. The V gene's germline CDR1 is SGHDT and CDR2 YYEEEE. This CDR3 comprises 14 residues. The CDR3 sequence: CASSARDRSYGYTF. The CDR3 DNA reads TGTGCCAGCAGCGCACGGGACAGGTCCTATGGCTACACCTTC.

This rearrangement joins TRBV5-1 to TRBJ2-7; D gene unclear. V was clipped by 4 bases and J by 2 bases, with 13 bases between them. CDR1 is SGHRS, CDR2 YFSETQ, per germline. This CDR3 comprises 14 residues. CDR3 sequence (DNA): TGCGCCAGCAGCGAAACACCGTATACCTACGAGCAGTACGTC. Its translation: CASSETPYTYEQYV.

This clone appeared a few times. The CDR3 DNA reads TGTGCCAGCAGAAGGGCTGGTGGGACCGGGGAGCTGTTTTTT. It is translated as CASRRAGGTGELFF. The V call is TRBV27, the J call TRBJ2-2; the D is unclear. This CDR3 region has 14 residues. V lost 6 bases and J 5 bases, leaving 13 bases between the germline ends. Germline CDR1 and CDR2: MNHEY and SMNVEV (reference sequence).

The genes are TRBV30 and TRBJ2-1; 12 nucleotides align to TRBD2. V shed 5 bases and J 7 bases; nucleotides not matched to a gene: 9. CDR3 size: 15 residues. CDR1 and CDR2 (germline): GTSNPN, SVGIG (reference sequence). This CDR3 is CAWGGLAGGWNEQFF. For the CDR3, the DNA is TGTGCCTGGGGGGGTCTAGCGGGAGGGTGGAATGAGCAGTTCTTC.

The count of this clone is one. The chain recombines TRBV5-1 with TRBJ1-1, with D uncertain. Germline loops: CDR1 SGHRS, CDR2 YFSETQ. There are 15 residues in the CDR3. V lost 2 bases, J lost 3 bases, and 14 bases lay in between. The CDR3 region has the DNA TGCGCCAGCAGCTTAGGAGCCATACTATACACTGAAGCTTTCTTT. Its translation is CASSLGAILYTEAFF.

The rearrangement joins TRBV6-5 to TRBJ1-3; 7 bases are a match to TRBD1. The CDR3 is 14 residues long. CDR1 is MNHEY, CDR2 SVGAGI, per germline. V shed 7 bases and J 2 bases; nucleotides not matched to a gene: 5. Written as DNA, the CDR3 is TGTGCCAGCAAAATTCAGGGGGCTGGAAACACCATATATTTT. This translates into CASKIQGAGNTIYF.

V usage is TRBV19 and J usage is TRBJ2-2; D may be TRBD2 (6 bases). Germline CDR1 is LNHDA and CDR2 is SQIVND (reference sequence). This CDR3 has 14 amino acids. V gave up 9 bases and J gave up 0 bases, with 11 bases separating them. The CDR3 DNA is TGTGCCAGCGCCGGGACTTCGAACACCGGGGAGCTGTTTTTT. Protein product: CASAGTSNTGELFF.

The V and J genes are TRBV6-2 or TRBV6-3 and TRBJ1-5; D not certain. The germline V gene has CDR1 MNHEY and CDR2 SVGEGT. The CDR3 is 11 amino acids. V lost 2 bases and J lost 7, with 3 bases in between. The CDR3 region is CASSYPQPQHF. The CDR3 bases are TGTGCCAGCAGTTACCCCCAGCCCCAGCATTTT.